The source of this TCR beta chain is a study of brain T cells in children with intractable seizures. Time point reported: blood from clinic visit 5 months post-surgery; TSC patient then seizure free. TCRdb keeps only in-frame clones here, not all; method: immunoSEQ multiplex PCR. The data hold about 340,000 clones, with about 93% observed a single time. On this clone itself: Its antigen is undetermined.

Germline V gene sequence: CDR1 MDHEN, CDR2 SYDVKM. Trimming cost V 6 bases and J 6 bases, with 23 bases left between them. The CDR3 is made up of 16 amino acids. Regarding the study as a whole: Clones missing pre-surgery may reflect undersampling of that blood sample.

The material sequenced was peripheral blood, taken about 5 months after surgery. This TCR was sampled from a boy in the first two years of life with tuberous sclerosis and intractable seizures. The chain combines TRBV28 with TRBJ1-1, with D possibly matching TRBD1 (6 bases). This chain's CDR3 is CASSLGPLRGQAEAFF. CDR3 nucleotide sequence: TGTGCCAGCAGCCTCGGTCCGCTCCGGGGGCAGGCTGAAGCTTTCTTT.